This T cell receptor (beta chain) appears in the sequencing data of a study of blood T cell repertoires in COVID-19 (dated by TCRdb to the early 2020s). For the wider study: Samples from collaborators originated in the United States, Italy and Spain and spanned both the acute and convalescent phases of COVID-19. A de-identified subject ID, COVID-19 status, age in years and sex were almost always included in the sample metadata. Samples were obtained from the ongoing ImmuneRACE study (first 160 participants) and from about 1,300 subjects provided by 6 global collaborators. The prospective study material was composed of cDNA or gDNA derived from T cells, B-cell-depleted T cells, or PBMCs. HLA class I and class II types, where available, came from metadata supplied by the sample provider rather than from assay-based typing. The dataset comprised deeply sampled blood TCRbeta repertoires from subjects exposed to, actively infected with, or recovered from COVID-19. The repertoires were released in a freely available public database intended as a resource for research on the immune response to SARS-CoV-2.

This clone was seen only once. Its antigen is currently not known. Base qualities are not recorded, but no much larger clone differs from it by a single base. Collaborating institutions collected whole blood in K2EDTA tubes following their own protocols. Collaborator samples were shipped for TCRbeta analysis as frozen whole blood, isolated PBMCs, or DNA extracted from either sample type. General findings and caveats noted by the study authors: Clinical and demographic metadata were provided uncurated, with the amount varying by source and participant.

TCRbeta CDR3 regions were amplified from genomic DNA using the immunoSEQ Assay, a bias-controlled multiplex PCR. Per the authors' processing: The number of nucleated cells in each sample was estimated by amplification of reference gene primers within the assay. To quantify the absolute abundance of each unique TCRbeta CDR3 rearrangement, sequence reads were collapsed and filtered. For each sample, productive Simpson clonality was calculated as the square root of Simpson's diversity index across productive rearrangements. TCRdb mirrors the immuneACCESS table, restricted to in-frame sequences. Some clones are absent from its copies; in checked studies, under half trace to an unresolved V gene, and the reason for the others is unknown. The V and J calls and clone size were taken over from that table, and D and trimming were inferred from the DNA. The sample table holds some 270,000 clones, of which about 89% were seen once. The top ten clones comprise around 9% of the sample.

From V the trimming removes 5 bases and from J it removes 4 bases, while the gene matches leave 9 bases of the junction unaccounted for. The germline V gene yields SGHAT for CDR1 and FQNNGV for CDR2. The cysteine opens and the phenylalanine closes a CDR3 of 15 amino acids. Just CDR3 DNA is preserved here, 45 bases in frame from base 1. The specimen was peripheral blood. Recombination joined TRBV11-2 with TRBJ2-5; 8 central bases correspond to TRBD2. The sequence derives from a man aged 35 to 55 with active or convalescent COVID-19. Read as DNA, the sequence is TGTGCCAGCAGCCCGCCGAACCGGGGGGGAGAGACCCAGTACTTC. This sequence encodes CASSPPNRGGETQYF.